The entry below gives a single TCR beta chain sequence along with its context. This entry is derived from a study of CD8 T cells in Susac syndrome. The germline V gene encodes CDR1 SNHLY and CDR2 FYNNEI. Between the trimmed V and J ends, which lost 7 bases and 0 bases, there was a span of 13 bases. This CDR3 comprises 14 residues. Random hexamers were used to reverse transcribe about 0.5 to 1 ug of RNA. Coverage of TCR beta CDR3 amplification by immunoSEQ multiplex PCR extended to 54 Vbeta and 13 Jbeta. TCRdb reprocessed the immunoSEQ multiplex PCR reads via MiXCR and lists one record per CDR3 protein. The sample shows about 190,000 distinct CDR3 sequences, about 95% of them seen only once. From blood CD8+ and CD4+ T cells, the TCR beta chain was sequenced. Controls matched for age and sex were healthy donors. TEMRA cells were enriched by FACS, and CD4+ and CD8+ T cells were negatively isolated.

This TCR was sampled from a human donor in good health. The chain joins TRBV2 to TRBJ2-7; D is undetermined. Sample: CD4+ T cells from PBMCs. CDR3 nucleotides: TGTGCCAGCACCCCTGCACCCCCCTCCTACGAGCAGTACTTC. As protein: CASTPAPPSYEQYF.